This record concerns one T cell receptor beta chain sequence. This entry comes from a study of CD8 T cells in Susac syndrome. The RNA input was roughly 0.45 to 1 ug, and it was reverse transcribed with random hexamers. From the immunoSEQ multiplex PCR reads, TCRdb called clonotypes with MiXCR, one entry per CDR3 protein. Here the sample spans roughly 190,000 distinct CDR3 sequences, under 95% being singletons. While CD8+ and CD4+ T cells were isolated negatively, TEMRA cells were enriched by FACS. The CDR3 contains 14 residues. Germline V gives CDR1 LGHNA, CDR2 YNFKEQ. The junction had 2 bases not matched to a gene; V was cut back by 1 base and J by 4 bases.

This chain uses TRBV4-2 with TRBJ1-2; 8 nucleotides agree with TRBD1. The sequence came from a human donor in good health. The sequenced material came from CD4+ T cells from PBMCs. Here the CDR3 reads CASSQGQGSYGYTF. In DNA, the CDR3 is TGTGCCAGCAGCCAAGGACAGGGGAGCTATGGCTACACCTTC.